This T cell receptor beta chain comes out of a study of early T cells in non-severe SARS-CoV-2 infection. Looking at the study overall: The sequenced material was bulk RNA from unsorted whole blood, and its chains were unpaired. Points from the study as a whole: Matches to VDJdb favored anti-spike CD8 responses and missed private and CD4 specificities.

Researchers attached unique molecular identifiers to individual cDNA molecules. Each CDR3 protein is one row after TCRdb ran MiXCR on the 5' RACE reads. Altogether 40,000 to 60,000 distinct CDR3 sequences are present, approximately 7.5% being singletons, with the ten largest covering 5.8%. Trimming removed 2 bases from V and 6 bases from J; junction bases left unmatched: 5. The CDR3 contains 15 residues. Germline lookup yields CDR1 SGHRS and CDR2 YFSETQ. This clonotype was picked up many times. The antigen remains unidentified. V is TRBV5-1 and J is TRBJ1-4, with 9 bases that match TRBD1. Sequencing used whole blood. The origin of this receptor is an adult who was a healthcare worker with PCR-confirmed SARS-CoV-2 infection or an uninfected control (not recorded which). DNA for the CDR3: TGCGCCAGCAGCTTAACTAGGACAGGGGATGAAAAACTGTTTTTT. As protein: CASSLTRTGDEKLFF.